These T cell receptor beta chains were read from a single sample in a study of T cells after yellow fever vaccination. A single record per CDR3 protein comes from TCRdb applying MiXCR to the 5' RACE reads. The repertoire has some 560,000 distinct CDR3 sequences, around 17% of them found once; the top ten carry about 18%. The sample was PBMCs, taken about 5 days after the first yellow fever vaccination. The receptors were gathered from a man between 18 and 35 years old who received the YFV17D yellow fever vaccine. Each CDR3 is given with its conserved first and last residue. The D gene is left open where the match is weak.

d_gene,v_gene,CDR3aa
NA,TRBV7-2,CASSQPSSGGTDTQYF
TRBD1,TRBV19,CASSDRADYEQYF
NA,TRBV7-3,CASGDPGTEAFF
NA,TRBV5-1,CASSLAGHVYTEAFF
TRBD1,TRBV30,CAWTPWDREYEQYF
NA,TRBV12-3/TRBV12-4,CASRVSGSNTEAFF
TRBD1,TRBV28,CASRTGDRVLQPQHF
TRBD1,TRBV6-1,CASSFTQGPLSPLHF
NA,TRBV18,CASSPDTGYTF
NA,TRBV20-1,CSAPISSYNSPLHF
TRBD1,TRBV11-2,CASSLGEGGGTEAFF
TRBD1,TRBV5-6,CASSHPGQKETQYF
NA,TRBV2,CASSEALWTEAFF
TRBD1,TRBV11-2,CASSFVGGQGEVWNEQFF
NA,TRBV10-3,CAISDPTQNTEAFF
NA,TRBV4-1,CASSQETSNQPQHF
NA,TRBV20-1,CSAPRPPAVTQYF
NA,TRBV7-8,CASGKSRGRPSNTEAFF
NA,TRBV10-1,CASSGGSDVAEQYF
NA,TRBV30,CASKGGGGSDTQYF
NA,TRBV7-3,CASSLGGSADTQYF
NA,TRBV20-1,CSAPRGSPLNTEAFF
NA,TRBV27,CASRAGAISETQYF
NA,TRBV4-1,CASSQPFLGQNYGYTF
TRBD2,TRBV2,CASSGGRGVGLQETQYF
NA,TRBV7-9,CASSGAANYGYTF
NA,TRBV4-3,CASSQATTYNYGYTF
NA,TRBV7-2,CASSLDRAHETQYF
NA,TRBV29-1,CSVSHPPGAGTQYF
NA,TRBV4-1,CASSHSFGGGGYTF
NA,TRBV10-3,CAISDRQGSNQPQHF
NA,TRBV3-1,CASSQVSWATGDEQFF
NA,TRBV20-1,CSAPNMGGYTF
TRBD2,TRBV6-2/TRBV6-3,CASSLTSGGAPDTQYF
NA,TRBV21-1,CASSKEIWAYNEQFF
NA,TRBV4-1,CASSQITGSWWAFF
NA,TRBV7-2,CASSSLRGTDTQYF
NA,TRBV6-5,CASSLGHWPLHF
TRBD1,TRBV4-1,CASSQTDRADEQYF
NA,TRBV4-1,CASSQAGDGGEQYF